These 6 T cell receptor beta chains came from one sample sequenced in a study of T cells in Graves' hyperthyroidism and ophthalmopathy (dated by TCRdb to about 2019). The library was built by means of multiplex PCR. Instrument on record: Illumina HiSeq 2000. Amplification of TCR beta CDR3 regions was carried out from RNA transcripts. The TCR CDR3 was subjected to a first round of RT-PCR using the HTBI primer set and the Qiagen OneStep RT-PCR kit. TCRdb reran the public reads through fastp at Q25 and MiXCR, keeping productive beta chains. Rows with a matching CDR3 protein are joined into one entry that keeps the most common DNA and genes. This sample has some 760,000 distinct CDR3 sequences in its table, and 13% to 15% of those were observed once. Of the sample, roughly 10% is held by the ten largest clones. Sequencing was carried out using blood. The receptor source for this set is a woman between 18 and 29 years old with Graves' hyperthyroidism.

This clonotype has at least ten counts. The chain joins TRBV12-3 or TRBV12-4 to TRBJ1-2; possibly TRBD1 for D (5 bases). Trimming removed 4 bases at V and 8 bases at J, with 14 bases between. The CDR3 spans 13 residues. The CDR3 reads CASSYRDLRGYTF. The DNA for the CDR3 is TGTGCCAGCAGTTACCGGGACCTTAGGGGCTACACCTTC.

This clonotype was seen repeatedly, ten times or more. The V call is TRBV7-2, the J call TRBJ2-5; possibly TRBD2 for D (5 bases). The V and J ends lost 1 base and 7 bases respectively, with 16 bases between them. This CDR3 has 15 amino acids. Germline V gene data show CDR1 as SGHTA and CDR2 as FQGNSA. Here the CDR3 reads CASSLETRRAGTQYF. In nucleotides, the CDR3 is TGTGCCAGCAGCTTAGAAACTAGACGGGCGGGGACCCAGTACTTC.

This clonotype showed up many times. This chain uses TRBV20-1 with TRBJ2-3; the D gene could be TRBD1 or TRBD2 (5 bases each). Germline lookup yields CDR1 DFQATT and CDR2 SNEGSKA (reference sequence). The ends were cut back, 5 bases at V and 6 bases at J, with 24 bases in the middle. The CDR3 is 16 residues long. The CDR3 nucleotides read TGCAGTGCTCATACCGGGACCCTCTCGAGTCCGGATACGCAGTATTTT. This translates into CSAHTGTLSSPDTQYF.

The rearrangement uses TRBV27 and TRBJ2-2; 7 nucleotides agree with TRBD1. Looked up from germline, CDR1 is MNHEY and CDR2 is SMNVEV (reference sequence). V trimming: 4 bases; J trimming: 6 bases; junction bases outside the gene matches: 5. CDR3 length equals 14 residues. This CDR3 is CASSSRGIAGELFF. Written as DNA, the CDR3 is TGTGCCAGCAGTTCCAGGGGGATTGCCGGGGAGCTGTTTTTT.

The sample holds a few counts of this clonotype. This sequence joins TRBV6-1 and TRBJ2-3; no clear D gene. The length of the CDR3 is 15 residues. V was trimmed by 5 bases and J by 1 base, leaving 13 bases between them. Germline values: CDR1 MNHNS, CDR2 SASEGT. CDR3 sequence (DNA): TGTGCCAGCAGTCCCCCGTTATCGCGCACAGATACGCAGTATTTT. Translating gives CASSPPLSRTDTQYF.

This clonotype was found many times. The gene calls are TRBV20-1 and TRBJ2-1; no reliable D call. Trimming cost V 3 bases and J 8 bases, with 8 bases left between them. Germline V gene sequence: CDR1 DFQATT, CDR2 SNEGSKA (reference sequence). This CDR3 comprises 11 residues. The CDR3, as DNA: TGCAGTGCTAGGACTGCCCATGAGCAGTTCTTC. It codes for CSARTAHEQFF.